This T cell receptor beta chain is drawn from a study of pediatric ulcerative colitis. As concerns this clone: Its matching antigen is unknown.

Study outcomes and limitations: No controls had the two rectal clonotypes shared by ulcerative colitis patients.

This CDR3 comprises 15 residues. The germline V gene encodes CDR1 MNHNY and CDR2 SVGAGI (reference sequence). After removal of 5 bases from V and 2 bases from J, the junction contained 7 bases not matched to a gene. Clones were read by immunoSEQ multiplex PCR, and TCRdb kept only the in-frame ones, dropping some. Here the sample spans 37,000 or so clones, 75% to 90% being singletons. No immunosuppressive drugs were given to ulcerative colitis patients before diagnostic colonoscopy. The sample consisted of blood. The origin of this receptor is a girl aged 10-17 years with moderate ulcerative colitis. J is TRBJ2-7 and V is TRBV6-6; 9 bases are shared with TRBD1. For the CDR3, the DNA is TGTGCCAGCAGTGAGGGACAGGGCCGACCCTACGAGCAGTACTTC. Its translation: CASSEGQGRPYEQYF.